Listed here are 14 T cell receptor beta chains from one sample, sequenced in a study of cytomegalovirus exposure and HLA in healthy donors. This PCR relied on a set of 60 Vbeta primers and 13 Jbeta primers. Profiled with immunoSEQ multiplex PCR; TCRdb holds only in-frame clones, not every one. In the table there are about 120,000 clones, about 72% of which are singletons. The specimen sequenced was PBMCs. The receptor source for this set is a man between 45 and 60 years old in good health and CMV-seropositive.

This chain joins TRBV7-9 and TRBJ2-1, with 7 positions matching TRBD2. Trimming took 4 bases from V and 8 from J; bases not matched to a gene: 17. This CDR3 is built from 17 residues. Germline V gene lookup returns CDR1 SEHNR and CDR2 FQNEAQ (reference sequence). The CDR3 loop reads CASSSGLSGGLFDEQFF. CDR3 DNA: TGTGCCAGCAGCTCCGGACTATCGGGGGGTCTTTTCGATGAGCAGTTCTTC.

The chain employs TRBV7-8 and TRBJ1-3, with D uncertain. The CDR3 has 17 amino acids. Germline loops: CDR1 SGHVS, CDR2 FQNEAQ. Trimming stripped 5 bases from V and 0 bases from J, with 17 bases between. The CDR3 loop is CASSTRLRINSGNTIYF. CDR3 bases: TGTGCCAGCAGCACCCGACTAAGAATAAACTCTGGAAACACCATATATTTT.

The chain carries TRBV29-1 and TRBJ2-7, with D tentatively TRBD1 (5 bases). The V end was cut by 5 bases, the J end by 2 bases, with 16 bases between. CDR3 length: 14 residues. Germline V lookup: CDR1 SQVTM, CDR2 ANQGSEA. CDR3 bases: TGCAGCGTTTTGTCAAACAGGATTCCCTACGAGCAGTACTTC. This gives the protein CSVLSNRIPYEQYF.

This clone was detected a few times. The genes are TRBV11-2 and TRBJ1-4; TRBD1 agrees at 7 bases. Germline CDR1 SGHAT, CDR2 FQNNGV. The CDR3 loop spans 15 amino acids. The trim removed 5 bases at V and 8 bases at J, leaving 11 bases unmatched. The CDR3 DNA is TGTGCCAGCAGCGTAGCGGGACAGACGAGGGAAAAACTGTTTTTT. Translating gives CASSVAGQTREKLFF. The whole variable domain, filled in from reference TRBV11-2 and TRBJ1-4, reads EAGVAQSPRYKIIEKRQSVAFWCNPISGHATLYWYQQILGQGPKLLIQFQNNGVVDDSQLPKDRFSAERLKGVDSTLKIQPAKLEDSAVYLCASSVAGQTREKLFFGSGTQLSVL.

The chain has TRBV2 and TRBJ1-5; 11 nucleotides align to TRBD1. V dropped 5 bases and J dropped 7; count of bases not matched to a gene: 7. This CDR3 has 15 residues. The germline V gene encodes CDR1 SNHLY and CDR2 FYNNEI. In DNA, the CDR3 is TGTGCCAGCAGTTATGGGACAGGGGGTGGCCAGCCCCAGCATTTT. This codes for CASSYGTGGGQPQHF.

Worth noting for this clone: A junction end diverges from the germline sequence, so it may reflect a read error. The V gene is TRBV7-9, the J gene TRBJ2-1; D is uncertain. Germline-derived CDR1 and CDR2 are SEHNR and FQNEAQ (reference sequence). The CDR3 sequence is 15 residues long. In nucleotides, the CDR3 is TGTTCCAGCAGCTATAGAGGAAGTCCCTTCAATGAGCAGTTCTTC. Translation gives CSSSYRGSPFNEQFF. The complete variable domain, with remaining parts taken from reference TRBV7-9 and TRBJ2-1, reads DTGVSQNPRHKITKRGQNVTFRCDPISEHNRLYWYRQTLGQGPEFLTYFQNEAQLEKSRLLSDRFSAERPKGSFSTLEIQRTEQGDSAMYLCSSSYRGSPFNEQFFGPGTRLTVL.

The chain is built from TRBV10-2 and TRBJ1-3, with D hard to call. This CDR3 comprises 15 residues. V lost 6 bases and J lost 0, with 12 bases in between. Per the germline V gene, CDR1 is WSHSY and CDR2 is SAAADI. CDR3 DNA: TGCGCCAGCAGGACTACAGACTTCTCTGGAAACACCATATATTTT. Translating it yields CASRTTDFSGNTIYF.

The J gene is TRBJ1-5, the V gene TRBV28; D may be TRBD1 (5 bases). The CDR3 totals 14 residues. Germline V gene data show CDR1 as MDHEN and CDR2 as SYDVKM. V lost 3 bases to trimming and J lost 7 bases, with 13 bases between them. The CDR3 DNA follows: TGTGCCAGCAGTTTGCCGGGAGGGGCGCAGCCCCAGCATTTT. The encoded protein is CASSLPGGAQPQHF.

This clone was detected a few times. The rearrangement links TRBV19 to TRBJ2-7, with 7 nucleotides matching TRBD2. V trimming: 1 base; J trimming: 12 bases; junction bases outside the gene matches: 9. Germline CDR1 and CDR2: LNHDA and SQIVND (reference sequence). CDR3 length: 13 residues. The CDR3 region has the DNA TGTGCCAGTAGTATAGGGGAGGGGAGAGGAACGTACTTC. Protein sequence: CASSIGEGRGTYF.

The CDR3 sequence is CARKDRGGNQPQHF. CDR3 nucleotide sequence: TGTGCCAGAAAAGACAGGGGAGGCAATCAGCCCCAGCATTTT. V is TRBV7-8 and J is TRBJ1-5; 8 bases line up with TRBD1. Germline V gives CDR1 SGHVS, CDR2 FQNEAQ. The CDR3 contains 14 residues. V lost 9 bases, J lost 2 bases, and 6 bases stayed unmatched.

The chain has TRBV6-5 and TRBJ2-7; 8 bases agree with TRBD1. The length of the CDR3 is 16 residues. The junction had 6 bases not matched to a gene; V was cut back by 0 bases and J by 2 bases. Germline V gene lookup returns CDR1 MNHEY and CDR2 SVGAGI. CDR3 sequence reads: CASSYSPGQVTYEQYF. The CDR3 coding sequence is TGTGCCAGCAGTTACTCACCGGGACAGGTGACCTACGAGCAGTACTTC.

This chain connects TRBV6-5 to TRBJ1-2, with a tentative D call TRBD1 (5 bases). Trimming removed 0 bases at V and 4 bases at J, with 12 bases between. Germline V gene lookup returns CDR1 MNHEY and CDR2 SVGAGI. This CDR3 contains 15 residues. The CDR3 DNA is TGTGCCAGCAGTTACTCGAAGCAGGGAGGCTATGGCTACACCTTC. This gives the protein CASSYSKQGGYGYTF.

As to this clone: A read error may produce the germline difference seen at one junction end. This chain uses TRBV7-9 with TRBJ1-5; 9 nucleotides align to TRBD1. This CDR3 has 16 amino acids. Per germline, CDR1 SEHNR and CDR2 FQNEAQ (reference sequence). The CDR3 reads CSSSSQGQGRDQPQHF. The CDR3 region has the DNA TGTTCCAGCAGCTCTCAGGGACAGGGACGGGATCAGCCCCAGCATTTT.

The CDR3 loop reads CASSFMSRNTEAFF. The CDR3 DNA reads as TGTGCCAGCAGTTTCATGTCGCGGAACACTGAAGCTTTCTTT. The J gene is TRBJ1-1, the V gene TRBV27; D is unresolved. There are 14 residues in the CDR3. V lost 3 bases and J 1 base, leaving 9 bases between the germline ends. Germline CDR1 reads MNHEY; CDR2 reads SMNVEV (reference sequence).